The 8 T cell receptor beta chains below come from one sample, sequenced in a study. TCRdb re-analysed the 5' RACE reads in MiXCR, keeping a single row per CDR3 protein. The sample holds some 10,000 distinct CDR3 sequences, about 50% seen once. Sample: tumor-infiltrating naive CD4+ T cells sorted from the breast tumor. Specified subset: naive CD4+ T cells, CD4+CD45RA+CD25-. The receptors come from a female donor with breast cancer.

This clonotype was recorded only once. This sequence joins TRBV20-1 and TRBJ1-2, with no clear D. V was clipped by 5 bases and J by 2 bases, with 15 bases between them. The CDR3 is made up of 14 amino acids. Germline CDR1 is DFQATT and CDR2 is SNEGSKA (reference sequence). The CDR3, as DNA: TGCAGTGCTCCTCGGCAGGCCTTCAACTATGGCTACACCTTC. Amino acid sequence: CSAPRQAFNYGYTF.

This sequence joins TRBV20-1 and TRBJ2-5; tentative D call: TRBD1 (6 bases). CDR3 length: 14 amino acids. Germline V CDR1 and CDR2: DFQATT, SNEGSKA (reference sequence). Trimming took 4 bases from V and 3 from J, leaving 15 bases between them. This CDR3 is CSANPTGTEETQYF. In nucleotides, the CDR3 is TGCAGTGCTAACCCAACAGGGACCGAAGAGACCCAGTACTTC.

This clonotype showed up just a few times. This chain joins TRBV29-1 and TRBJ2-1, with 8 bases identical to TRBD1. Germline V CDR1 and CDR2: SQVTM, ANQGSEA. The junction had 6 bases not matched to a gene; V was cut back by 6 bases and J by 2 bases. This CDR3 spans 14 amino acids. The CDR3 reads CSVHRGSAYNEQFF. CDR3 nucleotides: TGCAGCGTCCACAGGGGGTCAGCCTACAATGAGCAGTTCTTC.

The chain employs TRBV15 and TRBJ2-3; D is unresolved. Trimming took off 3 bases at V and 6 bases at J, with 16 bases between the two ends. From germline, CDR1 is LNHNV and CDR2 YYDKDF (reference sequence). This CDR3 is 15 amino acids long. Here the CDR3 reads CATSRDGKYSDTQYF. CDR3 nucleotides: TGTGCCACCAGCAGGGACGGAAAGTATTCGGATACGCAGTATTTT.

The chain couples TRBV25-1 to TRBJ1-2; possible D gene TRBD1, 6 bases. This CDR3 spans 16 amino acids. Trimming pared 3 bases from V and 1 base from J, leaving 15 bases between. Per the germline V gene, CDR1 is MGHDK and CDR2 is SYGVNS. CDR3 bases: TGTGCCAGCAGTGACCGACAGACAGGAGTTAACTATGGCTACACCTTC. This sequence encodes CASSDRQTGVNYGYTF.

In this sample, this clonotype turned up a few times. Its ends do not fully match the called genes, so a read error is possible. The chain joins TRBV7-7 to TRBJ2-1; no clear D. The germline gives CDR1 SSHAT, CDR2 FNYEAQ (reference sequence). The CDR3 extends over 13 amino acids. The CDR3 loop reads CASSLGQFNEQFF. In DNA form, the CDR3 reads TGTGCTAGCAGCTTGGGTCAGTTCAATGAGCAGTTCTTC.

As for this clonotype: An end of the junction differs from the germline gene, which may be a read error. V and J are TRBV20-1 and TRBJ2-3; D possibly corresponds to TRBD1 (5 bases). There are 11 residues in the CDR3. Germline V gene data show CDR1 as DFQATT and CDR2 as SNEGSKA (reference sequence). The CDR3 DNA reads as TGCAGTGCTAGAGACACAGGTACGCAGTATTTT. This sequence encodes CSARDTGTQYF.

The rearrangement joins TRBV5-5 to TRBJ2-7; 8 bases agree with TRBD1. With V trimmed by 5 bases and J by 3 bases, 7 bases remained unmatched. This CDR3 contains 14 residues. The germline V gene encodes CDR1 SGHKS and CDR2 YYEKEE (reference sequence). CDR3 sequence reads: CASSPDRVIYEQYV. CDR3 coding DNA: TGTGCCAGCAGTCCGGACAGGGTGATCTACGAGCAGTACGTC.